The 17 T cell receptor beta chains in this list originate from one sample, sequenced in a study of immune characterization of retroperitoneal liposarcoma. TCRdb re-called the PCR reads with MiXCR, one entry per CDR3 protein. The repertoire consists of almost 2,500 distinct CDR3 sequences, with about 45% occurring once and the leading ten covering 35% to 40%. The sequenced sample consisted of tumor tissue. The receptors derive from a male donor with retroperitoneal liposarcoma.

In its sample, this clonotype was seen a few times. The chain recombines TRBV12-3 or TRBV12-4 with TRBJ2-2, with 7 bases aligning to TRBD1. V shed 5 bases, J shed 3 bases, and the junction held 3 bases outside the gene matches. The CDR3 runs to 14 residues. Here the CDR3 reads CASSAGTDTGELFF. CDR3 nucleotide sequence: TGTGCCAGCAGTGCCGGGACAGACACCGGGGAGCTGTTTTTT.

This clonotype has only a few counts. The chain couples TRBV27 to TRBJ2-3; D remains unclear. The CDR3 is made up of 13 amino acids. V shed 3 bases and J shed 0 bases, with 4 bases lying between them. Germline values: CDR1 MNHEY, CDR2 SMNVEV (reference sequence). CDR3 in DNA: TGTGCCAGCAGTTTTGCTAGCACAGATACGCAGTATTTT. Protein product: CASSFASTDTQYF.

The chain carries TRBV6-6 and TRBJ2-1, with TRBD1 as a possible D gene (5 bases). This CDR3 is 12 amino acids long. Germline CDR1 MNHNY, CDR2 SVGAGI (reference sequence). V was cut by 5 bases and J by 8 bases, with 10 bases left in between. This CDR3 reads CASSRQWDEQFF. In nucleotides, the CDR3 is TGTGCCAGCAGTCGACAGTGGGATGAGCAGTTCTTC.

The chain couples TRBV27 to TRBJ1-1, with D perhaps TRBD1 (6 bases). This CDR3 region has 14 residues. The germline V and J ends were trimmed by 2 bases and 4 bases, with 11 bases remaining between them. Germline CDR1 and CDR2: MNHEY and SMNVEV (reference sequence). The CDR3 is CASSLGGRVTEAFF. The CDR3 DNA reads TGTGCCAGCAGTTTAGGGGGGCGCGTCACTGAAGCTTTCTTT.

The CDR3, as DNA: TGTGCCAGCAGCTTAGCGGGGACCAAATACGAGCAGTACTTC. This gives the protein CASSLAGTKYEQYF. J is TRBJ2-1 and V is TRBV11-1, with D perhaps assigned TRBD1 or TRBD2 (5 bases each). The tail of the sequence fits TRBJ2-7 better, so the J call may be wrong. The CDR3 contains 14 residues. Per the germline V gene, CDR1 is SGHAT and CDR2 is FQDESV (reference sequence).

J is TRBJ2-1 and V is TRBV7-2; D call uncertain. Germline assignment: CDR1 SGHTA and CDR2 FQGNSA. Trimming pared 4 bases from V and 13 bases from J, leaving 23 bases between. The length of the CDR3 is 15 residues. DNA of the CDR3: TGTGCCAGCAGCTCCTTTTGGGCCAGCCAAGAGACCCAGTTCTTC. Translating gives CASSSFWASQETQFF.

A few counts support this clonotype. A read error may explain this, as a much larger clone is one base away. This sequence joins TRBV7-2 and TRBJ2-5, with 11 bases aligning to TRBD2. The CDR3 totals 17 residues. Germline V CDR1 and CDR2: SGHTA, FQGNSA. The CDR3 here is CASSDVAGGLQGETQLF. The CDR3 bases are TGTGCCAGCAGCGACGTAGCGGGAGGGCTTCAAGGAGAGACCCAGTTATTC. Drawing the rest from reference TRBV7-2 and TRBJ2-5, the complete variable domain is GAGVSQSPSNKVTEKGKDVELRCDPISGHTALYWYRQSLGQGLEFLIYFQGNSAPDKSGLPSDRFSAERTGGSVSTLTIQRTQQEDSAVYLCASSDVAGGLQGETQLFGPGTRLLVL.

This chain links TRBV27 with TRBJ2-5; 11 bases fit TRBD1. The V and J ends lost 9 bases and 4 bases, in that order; junction bases with no gene match: 10. The germline CDR1 and CDR2 sequences are MNHEY and SMNVEV (reference sequence). The CDR3 runs 15 residues. The DNA for the CDR3 is TGTGCCAGTTGGGGACAGGGGGGCGAAAGAGAGACCCAGTACTTC. Translating it yields CASWGQGGERETQYF.

This clonotype is medium-sized in the sample. V gene TRBV6-5 combines with J gene TRBJ1-2; no clear D gene. V lost 4 bases to trimming and J lost 0 bases, with 15 bases between them. This CDR3 comprises 16 residues. CDR1 MNHEY and CDR2 SVGAGI come from the germline V gene. The DNA for the CDR3 is TGTGCCAGCAGTTCCTTGATGTCTCGTACTAACTATGGCTACACCTTC. Encoded protein: CASSSLMSRTNYGYTF.

This clonotype is labeled medium-sized. J is TRBJ2-1 and V is TRBV7-2; D is possibly TRBD1 (6 bases). There are 18 residues in the CDR3. Germline V CDR1 and CDR2: SGHTA, FQGNSA. V lost 2 bases and J lost 1, with 18 bases in between. The CDR3 sequence is CASSLRRVTGLSYNEQFF. In DNA form, the CDR3 reads TGTGCCAGCAGCTTACGCCGGGTTACAGGGCTATCCTACAATGAGCAGTTCTTC.

This clonotype is medium-sized by share. The chain is built from TRBV6-1 and TRBJ1-3; no reliable D call. The CDR3 runs to 16 residues. Trimming left V 4 bases short and J 2 bases short, with 15 bases between. Germline CDR1 and CDR2: MNHNS and SASEGT. The chain's CDR3 is CASSGNYGETGNTIYF. DNA of the CDR3: TGTGCCAGCAGTGGGAATTACGGTGAAACTGGAAACACCATATATTTT.

In its sample, this clonotype ranks as large. The chain links TRBV6-1 to TRBJ2-1; D possibly corresponds to TRBD2 (5 bases). Germline V CDR1 and CDR2: MNHNS, SASEGT. CDR3 length: 17 amino acids. Trimming shortened V by 1 base and J by 6 bases, and 19 bases separated the two germline ends. The CDR3 DNA reads as TGTGCCAGCAGTGAAGTGGCCGGGGAGAGAGATTTCAATGAGCAGTTCTTC. Amino acids: CASSEVAGERDFNEQFF.

The rearrangement joins TRBV4-1 to TRBJ2-1; D is possibly TRBD2 (6 bases). CDR3 length equals 13 residues. Trimming pared 1 base from V and 12 bases from J, leaving 13 bases between. Germline V gene data show CDR1 as MGHRA and CDR2 as YSYEKL. This chain's CDR3 is CASSQAPDYGQFF. The CDR3 DNA reads TGCGCCAGCAGCCAAGCTCCGGACTATGGGCAGTTCTTC.

This sequence joins TRBV27 and TRBJ1-5; no reliable D call. This CDR3 contains 12 residues. Germline CDR1 is MNHEY and CDR2 is SMNVEV (reference sequence). With 5 bases removed from V and 10 bases from J, the gap between germline ends came to 12 bases. In DNA, the CDR3 is TGTGCCAGCAGTGCAGTCCCGGGTCCCCAGCATTTT. It specifies CASSAVPGPQHF.

This clonotype was seen a handful of times. V is TRBV4-1 and J is TRBJ1-5; D perhaps matches TRBD1 (6 bases). The CDR3 contains 19 residues. V was clipped by 0 bases and J by 4 bases, with 22 bases between them. Germline-derived CDR1 and CDR2 are MGHRA and YSYEKL. CDR3 bases: TGCGCCAGCAGCCAAGATGCCCCGGGGACAATACTGACAAATCAGCCCCAGCATTTT. Its translation: CASSQDAPGTILTNQPQHF.

This sequence joins TRBV7-2 and TRBJ2-1, with D hard to call. The CDR3 has 13 residues. Trimming took 5 bases from V and 7 from J, leaving 12 bases between them. Germline CDR1 reads SGHTA; CDR2 reads FQGNSA. CDR3 region: CASSPPEWNEQFF. CDR3 coding DNA: TGTGCCAGCAGCCCGCCAGAGTGGAATGAGCAGTTCTTC. The variable domain in full, completed from reference TRBV7-2 and TRBJ2-1, reads GAGVSQSPSNKVTEKGKDVELRCDPISGHTALYWYRQSLGQGLEFLIYFQGNSAPDKSGLPSDRFSAERTGGSVSTLTIQRTQQEDSAVYLCASSPPEWNEQFFGPGTRLTVL.

CDR3 in DNA: TGCGCCAGCAGCTTGAGCCGCGGGGGGTACGGGGAGCTGTTTTTT. This sequence encodes CASSLSRGGYGELFF. V gene TRBV5-1 combines with J gene TRBJ2-2; TRBD2 matches at 8 bases. In germline, CDR1 is SGHRS, CDR2 YFSETQ. V dropped 1 base and J dropped 7; count of bases not matched to a gene: 6. The CDR3 length is 15 residues.